This T cell receptor beta chain was sequenced in a study of vaccination and CD4 T cells after COVID-19. Study details: The makeup of the convalescents was six males and four females, two of them Hispanic. The authors used overlapping spike peptides from SARS-CoV-2, HCoV-NL63, HCoV-OC43 and HCoV-229E to stimulate cells.

The germline V gene encodes CDR1 DFQATT and CDR2 SNEGSKA (reference sequence). This CDR3 is 14 amino acids long. J lost 1 base, V lost 6 bases, and 9 bases had no gene match. By share, this clonotype ranks as large. Its cognate antigen is unknown. The treatment denotes: roughly 11-day PBMC culture with coronavirus spike peptide pools or control peptides (ViraFEST assay). Negative-selection isolation of CD4+ T cells was performed after more than 8 days of culture. Cultured CD4+ T-cell DNA underwent Oncomine TCR Beta short-read sequencing. The source of extracted genomic DNA was cultured CD4+ T cells. TCRdb itself ran the PCR reads through MiXCR, one entry per CDR3 protein. Among roughly 6,300 distinct CDR3 sequences listed, more than 25% were seen once.

This clonotype was sampled from a human donor who had recovered from COVID-19. V is TRBV20-1 and J is TRBJ2-7, with 7 bases identical to TRBD2. Sequenced material: CD4+ T cells from blood, cultured in vitro, taken after SARS-CoV-2 vaccination. The CDR3 sequence: CSAPNRGRSYEQYF. CDR3 sequence (DNA): TGCAGTGCCCCGAACCGCGGGAGATCCTACGAGCAGTACTTC.